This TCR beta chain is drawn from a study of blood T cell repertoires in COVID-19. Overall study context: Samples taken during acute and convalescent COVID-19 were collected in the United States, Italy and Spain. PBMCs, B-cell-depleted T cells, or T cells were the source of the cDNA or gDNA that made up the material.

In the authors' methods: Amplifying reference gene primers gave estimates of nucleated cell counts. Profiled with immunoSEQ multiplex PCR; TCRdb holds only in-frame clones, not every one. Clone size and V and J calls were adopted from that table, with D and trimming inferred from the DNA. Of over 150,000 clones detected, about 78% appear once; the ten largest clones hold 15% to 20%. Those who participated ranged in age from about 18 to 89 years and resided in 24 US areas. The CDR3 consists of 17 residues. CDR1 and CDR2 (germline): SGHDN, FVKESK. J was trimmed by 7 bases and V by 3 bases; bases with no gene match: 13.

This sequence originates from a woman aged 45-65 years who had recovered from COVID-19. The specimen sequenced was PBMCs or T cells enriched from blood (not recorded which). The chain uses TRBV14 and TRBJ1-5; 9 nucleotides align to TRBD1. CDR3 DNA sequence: TGTGCCAGCAGCCATAACAAGGGGACAGGGTGGGCGCAGCCCCAGCATTTT. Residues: CASSHNKGTGWAQPQHF.